This TCR beta chain was sequenced for a study of OX40 agonist ivuxolimab in advanced cancers. CDR3 length equals 15 residues. Trimming stripped 0 bases from V and 4 bases from J, with 12 bases between. Germline V gene data show CDR1 as LGHNA and CDR2 as YSLEER. For this clone: Its target is not known.

Findings of the study overall: Clones of CD4+ and CD8+ blood T cells grew by week 6 at doses of 0.1 to 3.0 mg/kg. On average, CD8+ T cells showed a greater number of expanded clones than CD4+. What antigens the expanded peripheral T cells recognized was never established.

TCRdb keeps only in-frame clones here, not all; method: immunoSEQ multiplex PCR. The profile shows about 61,000 clones, 80% to 95% of them singletons. The sequence came from an adult with an advanced solid tumor such as melanoma, head and neck, liver or kidney cancer. This chain uses TRBV4-3 with TRBJ1-2; D remains unclear. The material sequenced was CD4+ or CD8+ T cells sorted from blood, taken in a trial of the OX40 agonist ivuxolimab. DNA of the CDR3: TGCGCCAGCAGCCAAGATCCAACGGCACTCTATGGCTACACCTTC. Its protein product is CASSQDPTALYGYTF.